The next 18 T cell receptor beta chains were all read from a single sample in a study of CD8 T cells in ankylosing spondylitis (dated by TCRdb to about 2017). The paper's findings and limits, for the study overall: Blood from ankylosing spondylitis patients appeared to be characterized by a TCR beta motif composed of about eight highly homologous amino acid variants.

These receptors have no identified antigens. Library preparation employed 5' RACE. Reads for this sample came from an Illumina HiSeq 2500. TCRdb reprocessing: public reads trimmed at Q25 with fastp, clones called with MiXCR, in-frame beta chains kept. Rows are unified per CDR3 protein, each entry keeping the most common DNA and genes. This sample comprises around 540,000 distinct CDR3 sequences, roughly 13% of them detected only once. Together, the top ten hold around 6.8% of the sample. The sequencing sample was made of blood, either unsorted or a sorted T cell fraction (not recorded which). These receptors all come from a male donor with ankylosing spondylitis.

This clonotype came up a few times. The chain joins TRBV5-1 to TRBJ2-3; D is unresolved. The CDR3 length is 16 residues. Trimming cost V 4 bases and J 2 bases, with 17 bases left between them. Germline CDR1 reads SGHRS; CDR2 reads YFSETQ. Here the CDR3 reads CASSLVRSENTDTQYF. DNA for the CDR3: TGCGCCAGCAGCCTAGTACGGAGCGAGAACACAGATACGCAGTATTTT.

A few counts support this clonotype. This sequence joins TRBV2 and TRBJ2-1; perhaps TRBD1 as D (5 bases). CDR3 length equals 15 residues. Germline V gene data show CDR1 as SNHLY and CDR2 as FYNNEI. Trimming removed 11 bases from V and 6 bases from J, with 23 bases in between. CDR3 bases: TGTGCCGGTCAAGGGTACAGGAGAGGCGGCAATGAGCAGTTCTTC. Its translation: CAGQGYRRGGNEQFF.

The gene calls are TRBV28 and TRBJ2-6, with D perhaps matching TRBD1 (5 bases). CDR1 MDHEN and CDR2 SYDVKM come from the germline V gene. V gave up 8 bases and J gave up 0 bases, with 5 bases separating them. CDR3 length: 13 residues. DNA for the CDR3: TGTGCCAGCGACAGCTCTGGGGCCAACGTCCTGACTTTC. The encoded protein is CASDSSGANVLTF.

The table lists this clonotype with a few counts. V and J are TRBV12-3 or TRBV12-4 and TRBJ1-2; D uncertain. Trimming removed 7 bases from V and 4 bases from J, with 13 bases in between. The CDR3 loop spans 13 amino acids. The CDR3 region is CASTFNPLYGYTF. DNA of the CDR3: TGTGCCAGCACCTTTAACCCTCTCTATGGCTACACCTTC.

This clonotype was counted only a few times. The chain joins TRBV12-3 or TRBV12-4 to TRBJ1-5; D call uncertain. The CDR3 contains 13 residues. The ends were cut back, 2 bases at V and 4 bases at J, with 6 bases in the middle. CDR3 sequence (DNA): TGTGCCAGCAGTTTAAGCACAAATCAGCCCCAGCATTTT. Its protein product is CASSLSTNQPQHF.

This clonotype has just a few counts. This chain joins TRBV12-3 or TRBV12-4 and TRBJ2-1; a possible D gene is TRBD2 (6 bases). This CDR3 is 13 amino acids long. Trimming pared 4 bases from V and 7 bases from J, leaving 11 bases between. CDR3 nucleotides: TGTGCCAGCAGTTGGAGGGCCATAAATGAGCAGTTCTTC. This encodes CASSWRAINEQFF.

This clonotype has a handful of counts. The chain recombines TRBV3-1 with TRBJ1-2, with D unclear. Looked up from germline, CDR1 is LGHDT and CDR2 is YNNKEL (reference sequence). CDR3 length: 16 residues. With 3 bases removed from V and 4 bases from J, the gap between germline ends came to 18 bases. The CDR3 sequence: CASSHSGGKEGYGYTF. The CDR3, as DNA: TGTGCCAGCAGCCACAGTGGAGGGAAGGAGGGCTATGGCTACACCTTC.

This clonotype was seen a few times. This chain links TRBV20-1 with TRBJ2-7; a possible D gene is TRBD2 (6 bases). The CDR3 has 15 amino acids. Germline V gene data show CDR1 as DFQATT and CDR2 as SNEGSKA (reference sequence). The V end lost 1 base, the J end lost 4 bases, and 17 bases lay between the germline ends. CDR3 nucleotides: TGCAGTGCTAGAGGGGCGGGGAATCGCCGTTACGAGCAGTACTTC. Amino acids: CSARGAGNRRYEQYF.

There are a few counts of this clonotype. The CDR3 DNA reads TGCAGTGCTAACCGGGTTTTTCTGATTAACTATGGCTACACCTTC. Protein sequence: CSANRVFLINYGYTF. This chain connects TRBV20-1 to TRBJ1-2; D is unresolved. This CDR3 region has 15 residues. V dropped 4 bases and J dropped 1 base, with 16 bases sitting between them. Germline lookup yields CDR1 DFQATT and CDR2 SNEGSKA (reference sequence).

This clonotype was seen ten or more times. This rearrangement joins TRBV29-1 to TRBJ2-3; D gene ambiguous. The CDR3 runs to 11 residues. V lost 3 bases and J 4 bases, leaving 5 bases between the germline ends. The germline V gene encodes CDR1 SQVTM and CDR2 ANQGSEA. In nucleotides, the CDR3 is TGCAGCGTTGAGCCTTCAGATACGCAGTATTTT. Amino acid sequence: CSVEPSDTQYF.

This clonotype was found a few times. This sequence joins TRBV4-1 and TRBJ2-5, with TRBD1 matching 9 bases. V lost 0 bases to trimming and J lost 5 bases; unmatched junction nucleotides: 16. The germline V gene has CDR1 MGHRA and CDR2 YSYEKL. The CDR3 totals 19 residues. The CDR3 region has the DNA TGCGCCAGCAGCCAAGATCAGAGGGTGGGACAGGGTATCGGCGAGACCCAGTACTTC. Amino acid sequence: CASSQDQRVGQGIGETQYF.

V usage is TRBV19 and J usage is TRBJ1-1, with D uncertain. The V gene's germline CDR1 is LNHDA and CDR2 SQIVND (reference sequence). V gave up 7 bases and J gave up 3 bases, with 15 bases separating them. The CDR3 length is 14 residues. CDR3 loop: CASTDPLRYTEAFF. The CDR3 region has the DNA TGTGCCAGTACCGACCCTTTAAGGTACACTGAAGCTTTCTTT.

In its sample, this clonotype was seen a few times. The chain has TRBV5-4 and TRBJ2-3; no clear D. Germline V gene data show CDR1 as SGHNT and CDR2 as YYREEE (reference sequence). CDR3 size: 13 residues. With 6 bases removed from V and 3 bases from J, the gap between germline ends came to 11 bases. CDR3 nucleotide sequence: TGTGCCAGCACTATGGAAGCAACAGATACGCAGTATTTT. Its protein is CASTMEATDTQYF.

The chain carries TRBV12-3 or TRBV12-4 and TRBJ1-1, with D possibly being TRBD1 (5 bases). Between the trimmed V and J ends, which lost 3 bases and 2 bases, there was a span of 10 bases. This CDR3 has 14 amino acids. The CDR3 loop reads CASSFSGENTEAFF. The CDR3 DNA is TGTGCCAGCAGTTTTTCGGGGGAAAACACTGAAGCTTTCTTT.

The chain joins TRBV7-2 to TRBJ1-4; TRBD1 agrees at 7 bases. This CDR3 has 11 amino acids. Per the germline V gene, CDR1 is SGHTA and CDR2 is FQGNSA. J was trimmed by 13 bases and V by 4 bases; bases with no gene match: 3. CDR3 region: CASSSGTVLFF. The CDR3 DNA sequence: TGTGCCAGCAGCTCCGGGACAGTACTGTTTTTT.

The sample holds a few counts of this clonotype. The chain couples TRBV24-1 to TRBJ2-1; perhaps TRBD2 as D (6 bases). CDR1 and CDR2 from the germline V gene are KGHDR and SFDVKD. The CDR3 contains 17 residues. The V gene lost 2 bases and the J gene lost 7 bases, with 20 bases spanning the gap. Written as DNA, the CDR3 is TGTGCCACCAGTGATTCTCGGGGGACTGCCAAGTCGAATGAGCAGTTCTTC. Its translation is CATSDSRGTAKSNEQFF.

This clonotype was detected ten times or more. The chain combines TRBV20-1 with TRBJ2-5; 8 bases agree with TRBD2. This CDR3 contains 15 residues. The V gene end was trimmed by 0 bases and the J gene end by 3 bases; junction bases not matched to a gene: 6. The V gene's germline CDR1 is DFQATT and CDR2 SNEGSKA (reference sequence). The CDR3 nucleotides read TGCAGTGCTAGAGATCTGCGGGAGGCTAAAGAGACCCAGTACTTC. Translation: CSARDLREAKETQYF.

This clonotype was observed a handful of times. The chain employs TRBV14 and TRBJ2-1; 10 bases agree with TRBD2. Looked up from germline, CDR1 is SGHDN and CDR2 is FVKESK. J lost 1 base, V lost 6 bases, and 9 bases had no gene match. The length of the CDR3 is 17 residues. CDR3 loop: CASSKASGSGSYNEQFF. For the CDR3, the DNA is TGTGCCAGCAGTAAAGCTAGCGGGAGTGGGTCCTACAATGAGCAGTTCTTC.